These 10 T cell receptor beta chains came from one sample sequenced in a study of T cell responses to AZD1222 COVID-19 vaccine. Sequencing used immunoSEQ multiplex PCR; TCRdb keeps in-frame clones, though not all of them. The table includes 110,000 to 150,000 clones, 80% to 95% detected once. Source: peripheral blood, taken on day 0 of AZD1222 vaccination. The receptors were sampled from an adult in good health.

This chain connects TRBV7-2 to TRBJ2-3; D may be TRBD2 (6 bases). This CDR3 is built from 16 residues. Trimming pared 2 bases from V and 2 bases from J, leaving 14 bases between. CDR1 is SGHTA and CDR2 is FQGNSA in the germline V gene. In nucleotides, the CDR3 is TGTGCCAGCAGCTTACGGGCTGGCGGGGACACAGATACGCAGTATTTT. Translating gives CASSLRAGGDTDTQYF.

CDR3 coding DNA: TGCGCCAGCAGCACCGGACTAGCGGGAGACCCTACCTACGAGCAGTACTTC. This translates into CASSTGLAGDPTYEQYF. The chain recombines TRBV5-1 with TRBJ2-7; 13 bases line up with TRBD2. Looked up from germline, CDR1 is SGHRS and CDR2 is YFSETQ. This CDR3 is 17 amino acids long. With V trimmed by 4 bases and J by 2 bases, 9 bases remained unmatched.

The chain carries TRBV10-3 and TRBJ2-2; D remains ambiguous. The CDR3 is 12 amino acids. Germline loops: CDR1 ENHRY, CDR2 SYGVKD. V lost 5 bases and J 12 bases, leaving 13 bases between the germline ends. In DNA form, the CDR3 reads TGTGCCATCAGTCCCACCCCCCCCCAGCTGTTTTTT. Its protein is CAISPTPPQLFF.

This clone was detected once. The chain joins TRBV27 to TRBJ2-3; 7 nucleotides match TRBD2. This CDR3 is built from 15 residues. With 6 bases clipped from V and 2 bases from J, the junction kept 8 bases outside the gene matches. Germline V gene sequence: CDR1 MNHEY, CDR2 SMNVEV (reference sequence). CDR3 in amino acids: CASSREAGITDTQYF. The CDR3, as DNA: TGTGCCAGCAGCCGAGAAGCGGGAATCACAGATACGCAGTATTTT.

The J gene is TRBJ1-2, the V gene TRBV6-6; TRBD1 matches at 7 bases. The CDR3 has 11 amino acids. Per the germline V gene, CDR1 is MNHNY and CDR2 is SVGAGI (reference sequence). Losses at the gene ends were 10 bases for V and 10 bases for J; bases not matched to a gene: 9. The CDR3: CATRGGLDYTF. CDR3 DNA: TGTGCCACCAGGGGGGGCTTAGACTACACCTTC.

This sequence joins TRBV2 and TRBJ2-5, with 8 nucleotides matching TRBD1. V gave up 4 bases and J gave up 4 bases; unmatched junction bases: 8. Germline-derived CDR1 and CDR2 are SNHLY and FYNNEI. This CDR3 spans 15 amino acids. The CDR3 region is CASSGQGNTRETQYF. For the CDR3, the DNA is TGTGCCAGCAGTGGACAGGGGAATACAAGAGAGACCCAGTACTTC.

This clone has just a few counts. V and J are TRBV6-2 or TRBV6-3 and TRBJ2-5; D could derive from TRBD1 or TRBD2 (5 bases each). The germline V gene encodes CDR1 MNHEY and CDR2 SVGEGT. Trimming removed 2 bases from V and 4 bases from J, with 14 bases in between. CDR3 length: 15 amino acids. CDR3 sequence reads: CASSYPDSRGETQYF. The DNA for the CDR3 is TGTGCCAGCAGTTACCCAGACTCGAGGGGAGAGACCCAGTACTTC.

The rearrangement joins TRBV15 to TRBJ2-4; D might be TRBD1 (6 bases). V gave up 4 bases and J gave up 5 bases, with 9 bases separating them. Germline loops: CDR1 LNHNV, CDR2 YYDKDF (reference sequence). The CDR3 is made up of 13 amino acids. CDR3 DNA: TGTGCCACCAGCACTTGGACAGAAAACATTCAGTACTTC. Translation: CATSTWTENIQYF. The entire variable domain, with the rest obtained from reference TRBV15 and TRBJ2-4, is as follows: DAMVIQNPRYQVTQFGKPVTLSCSQTLNHNVMYWYQQKSSQAPKLLFHYYDKDFNNEADTPDNFQSRRPNTSFCFLDIRSPGLGDTAMYLCATSTWTENIQYFGAGTRLSVL.

This clone was found a few times. CDR3 bases: TGTGCCAGCAGCTTGGGACGGAAGCAGTACTTC. Residues: CASSLGRKQYF. The chain couples TRBV5-6 to TRBJ2-7; D uncertain. Germline CDR1 is SGHDT and CDR2 is YYEEEE. This CDR3 comprises 11 residues. V was cut by 0 bases and J by 8 bases, with 6 bases left in between.

The chain carries TRBV3-1 (or the pseudogene TRBV3-2) and TRBJ2-2; 11 bases are shared with TRBD2. CDR1 is LGHDT, CDR2 YNNKEL, per germline (reference sequence). With 1 base clipped from V and 6 bases from J, the junction kept 4 bases outside the gene matches. The CDR3 totals 16 residues. The CDR3: CASSQGLAGGSGELFF. The CDR3 DNA reads as TGTGCCAGCAGCCAAGGTCTAGCGGGAGGTTCCGGGGAGCTGTTTTTT.